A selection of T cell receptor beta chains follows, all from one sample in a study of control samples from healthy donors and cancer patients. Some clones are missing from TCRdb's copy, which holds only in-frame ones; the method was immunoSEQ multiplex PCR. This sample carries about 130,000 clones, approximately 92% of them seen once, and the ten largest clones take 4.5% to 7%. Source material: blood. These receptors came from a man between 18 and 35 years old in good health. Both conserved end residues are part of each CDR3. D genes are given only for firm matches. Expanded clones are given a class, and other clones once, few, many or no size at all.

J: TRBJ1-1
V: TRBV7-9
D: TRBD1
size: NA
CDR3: CASSSTAGGTRGEAFF
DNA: TGTGCCAGCAGCTCCACGGCAGGGGGGACACGGGGTGAAGCTTTCTTT

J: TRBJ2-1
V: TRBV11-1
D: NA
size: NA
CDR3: CASALSGWGSYNEQFF
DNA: TGTGCCAGCGCCCTATCGGGTTGGGGTTCCTACAATGAGCAGTTCTTC

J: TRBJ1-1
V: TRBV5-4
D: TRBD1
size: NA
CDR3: CASSLGQGSTEAFF
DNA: TGTGCCAGCAGTTTAGGACAGGGGAGCACTGAAGCTTTCTTT

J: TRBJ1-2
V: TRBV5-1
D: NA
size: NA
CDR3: CASSDGDYGYTF
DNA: TGCGCCAGCAGCGATGGGGATTATGGCTACACCTTC

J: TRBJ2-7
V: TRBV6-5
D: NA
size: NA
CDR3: CASSYSWGNEQYF
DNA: TGTGCCAGCAGTTACTCATGGGGAAACGAGCAGTACTTC

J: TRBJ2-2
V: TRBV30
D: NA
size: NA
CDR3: CAWSVQLGNTGELFF
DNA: TGTGCCTGGAGTGTACAGCTGGGGAACACCGGGGAGCTGTTTTTT

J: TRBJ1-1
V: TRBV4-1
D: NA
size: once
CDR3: CASSQLGYGAFF
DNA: TGCGCCAGCAGCCAATTGGGGTATGGAGCTTTCTTT

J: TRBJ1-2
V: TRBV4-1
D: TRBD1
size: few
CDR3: CASSQESGRAGGLGYTF
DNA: TGCGCCAGCAGCCAAGAATCGGGCCGGGCAGGGGGCTTAGGCTACACCTTC

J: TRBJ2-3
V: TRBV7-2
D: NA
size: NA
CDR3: CASSLSRLDRDTQYF
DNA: TGTGCCAGCAGCTTAAGTAGACTAGATAGAGATACGCAGTATTTT

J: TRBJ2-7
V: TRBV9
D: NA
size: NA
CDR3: CASSAGADYEQYF
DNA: TGTGCCAGCAGCGCGGGGGCGGACTACGAGCAGTACTTC